These 2 T cell receptor beta chains share one sample of origin, sequenced in a study of preoperative IRX-2 immunotherapy in early breast cancer. Clones were read by immunoSEQ multiplex PCR, and TCRdb kept only the in-frame ones, dropping some. Here the sample spans around 57,000 clones, approximately 94% being singletons. Treatment reported: preoperative locoregional IRX-2 cytokine immunotherapy. Sampling was conducted from a patient treated with IRX-2 immunotherapy. Every receptor here comes from a human donor with breast cancer.

The J gene is TRBJ1-2, the V gene TRBV28, with unresolved D. Per germline, CDR1 MDHEN and CDR2 SYDVKM. This CDR3 region has 11 residues. Trimming shortened V by 2 bases and J by 9 bases, and 7 bases separated the two germline ends. The chain's CDR3 is CASSLEYSYTF. CDR3 nucleotide sequence: TGTGCCAGCAGTTTAGAGTATAGCTACACCTTC.

The chain carries TRBV29-1 and TRBJ2-3; the D is unclear. Per the germline V gene, CDR1 is SQVTM and CDR2 is ANQGSEA. This CDR3 is 13 amino acids long. The ends were cut back, 4 bases at V and 0 bases at J, with 8 bases in the middle. The CDR3 coding sequence is TGCAGCGTTGTGCTATCTAGCACAGATACGCAGTATTTT. It yields the protein CSVVLSSTDTQYF.